The 9 T cell receptor beta chains given below trace back to one sample, sequenced in a study of shared clonotypes between healthy human individuals. Clones were sequenced by immunoSEQ multiplex PCR, and TCRdb holds only the in-frame ones, with some missing. The top ten clones hold about 12% of a sample with 400,000 to 600,000 clones, around 79% of them seen once. Sequencing used PBMCs. The receptor set was obtained from a woman between 40 and 55 years old in good health. Some clones in this sample may be carry-over from other donors' samples.

The gene calls are TRBV11-3 and TRBJ2-3; D possibly corresponds to TRBD2 (5 bases). Germline-derived CDR1 and CDR2 are SGHNT and YENEEA. CDR3 length: 14 amino acids. Trimming removed 5 bases at V and 2 bases at J, with 11 bases between. The CDR3 sequence is CASSEGRSTDTQYF. The CDR3, as DNA: TGTGCCAGCAGCGAGGGAAGGTCCACAGATACGCAGTATTTT.

The V and J genes are TRBV7-2 and TRBJ2-7; D gene uncertain. V lost 1 base to trimming and J lost 0 bases, with 10 bases between them. Germline V gene sequence: CDR1 SGHTA, CDR2 FQGNSA. The CDR3 loop spans 15 amino acids. CDR3 amino acids: CASSLGGHSSYEQYF. DNA of the CDR3: TGTGCCAGCAGCTTAGGTGGTCACAGCTCCTACGAGCAGTACTTC.

The chain uses TRBV5-1 and TRBJ2-7; 8 nucleotides line up with TRBD1. This CDR3 is 13 amino acids long. With 1 base clipped from V and 6 bases from J, the junction kept 3 bases outside the gene matches. Germline V gives CDR1 SGHRS, CDR2 YFSETQ. The CDR3 loop is CASSLQTGGEQYF. The CDR3 nucleotides read TGCGCCAGCAGCTTGCAAACAGGGGGCGAGCAGTACTTC. Based on the CDR3 plus reference TRBV5-1 and TRBJ2-7, the full variable domain is KAGVTQTPRYLIKTRGQQVTLSCSPISGHRSVSWYQQTPGQGLQFLFEYFSETQRNKGNFPGRFSGRQFSNSRSEMNVSTLELGDSALYLCASSLQTGGEQYFGPGTRLTVT.

The table lists this clone with a few counts. The chain employs TRBV5-1 and TRBJ2-7, with 7 bases lining up with TRBD2. The CDR3 length is 14 residues. The V segment lost 1 base and the J segment 6 bases; nucleotides outside the gene matches: 7. Germline V lookup: CDR1 SGHRS, CDR2 YFSETQ. The chain's CDR3 is CASSLSQGGREQYF. The CDR3 DNA is TGCGCCAGCAGCTTGAGTCAGGGAGGGCGCGAGCAGTACTTC.

This chain joins TRBV11-3 and TRBJ2-5; maybe TRBD1 (5 bases). Germline V gene data show CDR1 as SGHNT and CDR2 as YENEEA. The CDR3 length is 15 residues. The V end was cut by 4 bases, the J end by 3 bases, with 15 bases between. The CDR3 DNA sequence: TGTGCCAGCAGCTCCCGTGCAGGGTCGGAAGAGACCCAGTACTTC. Translated, it gives CASSSRAGSEETQYF.

The chain recombines TRBV7-8 with TRBJ1-2, with D possibly TRBD1 on 5 matching bases. Per the germline V gene, CDR1 is SGHVS and CDR2 is FQNEAQ. Trimming stripped 1 base from V and 8 bases from J, with 17 bases between. The CDR3 is 15 amino acids. The CDR3 protein is CASSLDGGRVGGYTF. The CDR3 DNA reads as TGTGCCAGCAGCTTAGATGGTGGCAGGGTCGGCGGCTACACCTTC.

The chain is built from TRBV5-1 and TRBJ1-4, with TRBD1 identical over 8 bases. The trim removed 0 bases at V and 5 bases at J, leaving 0 bases unmatched. The CDR3 runs 14 residues. Germline loops: CDR1 SGHRS, CDR2 YFSETQ. CDR3 coding DNA: TGCGCCAGCAGCTTGGGGGACAGGAATGAAAAACTGTTTTTT. It encodes CASSLGDRNEKLFF.

The CDR3 bases are TGTGCCAGCAGCAAAATCCCGGACCGGGACCAAGAGACCCAGTACTTC. It yields the protein CASSKIPDRDQETQYF. The V gene is TRBV13, the J gene TRBJ2-5, with D uncertain. The V and J ends lost 5 bases and 0 bases respectively, with 16 bases between them. The CDR3 runs to 16 residues. Per germline, CDR1 PRHDT and CDR2 FYEKMQ (reference sequence).

The genes are TRBV14 and TRBJ2-7; D remains ambiguous. Looked up from germline, CDR1 is SGHDN and CDR2 is FVKESK. The CDR3 extends over 14 amino acids. V lost 2 bases to trimming and J lost 7 bases, with 15 bases between them. The CDR3 DNA follows: TGTGCCAGCAGCCAATTAACGGGCTTGGGGGAGCAGTACTTC. This translates into CASSQLTGLGEQYF.